The clone carrying this T cell receptor (beta chain) was detected a few times. As yet, its antigen is unknown. The authors prepared the TCRbeta library with unique molecular identifiers. TCRdb processed the PCR reads anew with MiXCR; each CDR3 protein has one entry. Altogether 200,000 to 300,000 distinct CDR3 sequences are present, 25% being singletons, with the ten largest covering about 2.8%. J lost 4 bases, V lost 7 bases, and 6 bases had no gene match. The germline V gene has CDR1 SQVTM and CDR2 ANQGSEA. CDR3 length equals 12 residues. The data are from a study of T-cell reconstitution after alpha-beta-depleted transplantation in children. Study-wide points: Certain patients had high TCRbeta diversity at day 60, and it came from recipient T cells and thymic progenitors that survived. In patients about two months after transplant, alpha-beta T cells reportedly arose from several hundred expanded graft clones. T cells produced anew were the main source of T-cell counts and diversity one year after transplant.

The sample was PBMCs, taken before TCRalphabeta/CD19-depleted stem cell transplant. The genes are TRBV29-1 and TRBJ2-5; 7 nucleotides line up with TRBD1. This TCR was sampled from a girl under 10 years old with Fanconi anemia, due to receive a stem cell transplant. The chain's CDR3 is CSAPTGPETQYF. CDR3 bases: TGCAGCGCCCCGACAGGGCCAGAGACCCAGTACTTC.